This T cell receptor beta chain was captured by sequencing in a study of T cells after yellow fever vaccination. The CDR3 totals 13 residues. Trimming stripped 0 bases from V and 9 bases from J, with 9 bases between. CDR1 and CDR2 from the germline V gene are WNHNN and SYGVQD (reference sequence). TCRdb re-called the 5' RACE reads through MiXCR, storing one row per CDR3 protein. This sample carries about 350,000 distinct CDR3 sequences, 8.1% of them seen once, and the ten largest clones take about 16%. This clonotype was detected only a few times. V usage is TRBV10-1 and J usage is TRBJ2-1; D unclear. Sample: PBMCs, taken roughly 45 days after the first yellow fever vaccination. The receptor's source is a man aged 18-30 years who received the YFV17D yellow fever vaccine. The CDR3 nucleotides are TGCGCCAGCAGTGAGTCGTGGGTAGGTGAGCAGTTCTTC. As protein: CASSESWVGEQFF.